The entry that follows covers one TCR beta chain sequence. Its specificity is not known. The record originates from a study of shared clonotypes between healthy human individuals. Overall study results and limits: A generally larger estimated richness was seen in naive subsets than in memory subsets. Only blood underwent sampling, and tissue repertoires likely differ. The diversity represented, both genetic and in exposure history, was limited by few donors. Non-shared clonotypes had lower generation probabilities than clonotypes shared by all four sorted-subset donors.

Terminally differentiated effector memory CD45RA+ cells were excluded from the naive CD8 cells, which were CD45RO-negative and positively selected for CCR7. Germline V gene lookup returns CDR1 MGHRA and CDR2 YSYEKL. V was trimmed by 3 bases and J by 10 bases, leaving 10 bases between them. This CDR3 is built from 12 residues. TCRdb's table, derived via immunoSEQ multiplex PCR, lists solely in-frame clones and lacks some. The table lists a few hundred thousand clones, about 95% of them singletons, with 0.11% in the top ten. The rearrangement joins TRBV4-1 to TRBJ2-1; D remains ambiguous. Sample: naive CD8+ T cells sorted from blood. The TCR comes from a woman aged 30 to 39 in good health. The CDR3 protein is CASSHRTREQFF. The CDR3, as DNA: TGCGCCAGCAGCCACCGTACCCGCGAGCAGTTCTTC.